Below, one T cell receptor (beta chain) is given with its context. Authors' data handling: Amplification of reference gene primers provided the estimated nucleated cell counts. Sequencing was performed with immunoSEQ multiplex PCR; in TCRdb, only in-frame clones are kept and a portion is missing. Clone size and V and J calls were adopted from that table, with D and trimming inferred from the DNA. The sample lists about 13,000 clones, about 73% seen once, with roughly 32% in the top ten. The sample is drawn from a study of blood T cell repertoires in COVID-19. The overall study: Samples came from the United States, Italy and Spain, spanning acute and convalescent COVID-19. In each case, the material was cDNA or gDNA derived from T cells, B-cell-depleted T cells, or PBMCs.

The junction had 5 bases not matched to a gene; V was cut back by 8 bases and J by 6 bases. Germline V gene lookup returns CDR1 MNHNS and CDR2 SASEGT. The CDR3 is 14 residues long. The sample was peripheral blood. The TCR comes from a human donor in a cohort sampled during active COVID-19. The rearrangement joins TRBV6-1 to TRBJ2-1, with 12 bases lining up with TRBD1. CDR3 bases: TGTGCCAGCCAGGGACAGGGGGCAGGCAATGAGCAGTTCTTC. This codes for CASQGQGAGNEQFF.